This T cell receptor beta chain originates from a study of shared clonotypes between healthy human individuals. Participating donors were healthy, HIV-negative adults free of recent acute infections or vaccinations. The V and J ends lost 2 bases and 3 bases respectively, with 9 bases between them. Germline V lookup: CDR1 SGHRS, CDR2 YFSETQ. This CDR3 has 13 amino acids. Sequencing was performed with immunoSEQ multiplex PCR; in TCRdb, only in-frame clones are kept and a portion is missing. The data hold around 2.5 million clones, with 93% observed a single time. The TCR was taken from a man aged 18 to 29 in good health. Some clones in this sample may be carry-over from other donors' samples. This chain links TRBV5-1 with TRBJ2-7, with a weak D call TRBD1 (5 bases). The sample taken for sequencing was naive CD4+ T cells from PBMCs. Subset reported: CD45RA+ positively selected. CDR3 amino acids: CASSLQVNYEQYF. Written as DNA, the CDR3 is TGCGCCAGCAGCTTACAGGTCAACTACGAGCAGTACTTC.